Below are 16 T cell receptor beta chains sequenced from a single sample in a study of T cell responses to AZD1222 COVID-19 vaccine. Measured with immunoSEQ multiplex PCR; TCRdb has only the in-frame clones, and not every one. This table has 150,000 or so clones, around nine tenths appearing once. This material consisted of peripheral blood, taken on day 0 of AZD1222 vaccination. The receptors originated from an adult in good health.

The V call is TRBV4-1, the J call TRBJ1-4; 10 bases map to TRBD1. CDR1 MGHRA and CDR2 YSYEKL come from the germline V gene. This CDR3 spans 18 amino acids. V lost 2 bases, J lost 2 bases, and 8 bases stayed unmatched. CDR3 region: CASSQPDRGQVTNEKLFF. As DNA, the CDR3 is TGCGCCAGCAGCCAACCCGACAGGGGGCAAGTGACTAATGAAAAACTGTTTTTT.

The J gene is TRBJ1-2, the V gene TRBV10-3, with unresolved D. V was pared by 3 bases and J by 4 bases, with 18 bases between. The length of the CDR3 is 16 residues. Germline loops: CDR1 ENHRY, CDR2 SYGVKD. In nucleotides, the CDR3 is TGTGCCATCAGTGAATCGGAGGGCGCGGGAGTCTATGGCTACACCTTC. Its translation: CAISESEGAGVYGYTF.

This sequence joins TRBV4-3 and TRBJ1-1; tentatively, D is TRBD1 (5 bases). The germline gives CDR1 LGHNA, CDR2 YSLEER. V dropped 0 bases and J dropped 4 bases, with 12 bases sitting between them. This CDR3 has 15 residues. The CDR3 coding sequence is TGCGCCAGCAGCCAAGATATAGGGGTGAGCACTGAAGCTTTCTTT. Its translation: CASSQDIGVSTEAFF.

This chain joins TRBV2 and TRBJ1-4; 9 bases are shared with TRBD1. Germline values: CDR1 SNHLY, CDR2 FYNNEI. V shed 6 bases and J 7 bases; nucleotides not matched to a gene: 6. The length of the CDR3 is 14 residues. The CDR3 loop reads CASRPTGGGEKLFF. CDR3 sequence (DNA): TGTGCCAGCAGACCTACAGGGGGCGGTGAAAAACTGTTTTTT.

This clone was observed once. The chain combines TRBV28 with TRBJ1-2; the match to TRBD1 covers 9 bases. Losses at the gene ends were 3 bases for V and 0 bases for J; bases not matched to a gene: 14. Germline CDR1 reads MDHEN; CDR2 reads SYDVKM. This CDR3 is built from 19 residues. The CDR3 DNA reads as TGTGCCAGCAGTTTGGGGCCCCCGGGACAGGGTCCCCCTAACTATGGCTACACCTTC. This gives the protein CASSLGPPGQGPPNYGYTF.

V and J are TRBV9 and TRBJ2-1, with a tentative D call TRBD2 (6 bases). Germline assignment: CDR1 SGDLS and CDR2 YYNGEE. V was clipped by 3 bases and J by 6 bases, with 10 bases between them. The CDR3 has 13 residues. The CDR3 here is CASSAGTPNEQFF. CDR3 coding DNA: TGTGCCAGCAGCGCCGGGACTCCCAATGAGCAGTTCTTC.

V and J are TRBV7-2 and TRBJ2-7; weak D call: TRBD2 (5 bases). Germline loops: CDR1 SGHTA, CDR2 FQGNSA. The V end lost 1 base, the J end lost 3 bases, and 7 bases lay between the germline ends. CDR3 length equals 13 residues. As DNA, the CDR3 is TGTGCCAGCAGCTTAGGGGCGGGCTACGAGCAGTACTTC. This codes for CASSLGAGYEQYF. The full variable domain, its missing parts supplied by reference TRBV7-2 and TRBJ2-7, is GAGVSQSPSNKVTEKGKDVELRCDPISGHTALYWYRQSLGQGLEFLIYFQGNSAPDKSGLPSDRFSAERTGGSVSTLTIQRTQQEDSAVYLCASSLGAGYEQYFGPGTRLTVT.

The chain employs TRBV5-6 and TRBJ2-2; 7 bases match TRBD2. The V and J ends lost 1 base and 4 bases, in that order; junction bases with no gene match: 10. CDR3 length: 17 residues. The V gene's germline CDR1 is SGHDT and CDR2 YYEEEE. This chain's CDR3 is CASSLYLGGSGTGELFF. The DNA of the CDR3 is TGTGCCAGCAGCTTGTATTTGGGCGGGAGCGGCACCGGGGAGCTGTTTTTT.

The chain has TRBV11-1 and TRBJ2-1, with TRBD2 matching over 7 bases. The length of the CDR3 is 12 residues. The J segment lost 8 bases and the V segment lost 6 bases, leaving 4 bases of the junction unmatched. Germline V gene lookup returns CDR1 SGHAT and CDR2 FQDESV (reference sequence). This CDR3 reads CASSPRGDEQFF. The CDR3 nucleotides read TGTGCCAGCAGTCCTCGGGGGGATGAGCAGTTCTTC.

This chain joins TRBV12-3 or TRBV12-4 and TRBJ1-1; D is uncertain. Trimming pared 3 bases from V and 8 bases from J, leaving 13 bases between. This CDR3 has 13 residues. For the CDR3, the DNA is TGTGCCAGCAGTTTGTCGAGCAAGGGCGAAGCTTTCTTT. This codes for CASSLSSKGEAFF.

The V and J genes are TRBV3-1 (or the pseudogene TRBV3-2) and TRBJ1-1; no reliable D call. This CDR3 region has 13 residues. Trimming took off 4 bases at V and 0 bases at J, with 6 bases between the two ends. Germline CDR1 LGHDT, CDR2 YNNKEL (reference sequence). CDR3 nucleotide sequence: TGTGCCAGCAGCCCCCCCATGAACACTGAAGCTTTCTTT. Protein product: CASSPPMNTEAFF.

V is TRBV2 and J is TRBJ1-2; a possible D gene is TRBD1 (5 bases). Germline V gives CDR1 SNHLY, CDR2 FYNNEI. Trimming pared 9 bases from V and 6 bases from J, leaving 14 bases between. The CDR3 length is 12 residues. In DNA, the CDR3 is TGTGCCAGTGGGGACTATACGGATGGCTACACCTTC. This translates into CASGDYTDGYTF.

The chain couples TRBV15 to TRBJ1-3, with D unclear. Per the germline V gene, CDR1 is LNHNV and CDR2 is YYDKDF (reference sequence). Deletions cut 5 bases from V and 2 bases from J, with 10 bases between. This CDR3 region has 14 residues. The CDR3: CATSGQRTGNTIYF. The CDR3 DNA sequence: TGTGCCACCAGCGGCCAGAGGACTGGAAACACCATATATTTT.

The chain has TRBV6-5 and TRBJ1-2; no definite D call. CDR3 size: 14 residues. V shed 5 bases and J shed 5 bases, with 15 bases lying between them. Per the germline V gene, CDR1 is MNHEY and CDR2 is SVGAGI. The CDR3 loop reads CASSHQTEGYGYTF. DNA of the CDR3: TGTGCCAGCAGTCACCAGACGGAGGGATATGGCTACACCTTC.

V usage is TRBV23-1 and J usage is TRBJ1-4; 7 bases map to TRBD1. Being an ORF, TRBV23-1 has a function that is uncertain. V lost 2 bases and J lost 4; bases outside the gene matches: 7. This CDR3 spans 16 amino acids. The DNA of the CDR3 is TGCGCCAGCAGTCAAGCTCAGACAGGGTATAATGAAAAACTGTTTTTT. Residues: CASSQAQTGYNEKLFF.

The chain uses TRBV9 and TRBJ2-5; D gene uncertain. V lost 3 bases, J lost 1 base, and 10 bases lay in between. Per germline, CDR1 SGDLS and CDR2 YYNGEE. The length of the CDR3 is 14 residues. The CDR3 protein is CASSAPLAQETQYF. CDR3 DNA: TGTGCCAGCAGCGCTCCTCTGGCCCAAGAGACCCAGTACTTC.